Listed below are T cell receptor beta chains from one sample, sequenced in a study of blood T cell repertoires in COVID-19. The repertoire was sequenced with immunoSEQ multiplex PCR; TCRdb's copy has only in-frame clones and lacks some. The sample has under 200,000 clones; 70% to 85% are singletons. The material sequenced was peripheral blood. Receptors were obtained from a woman aged 30 to 39 with acute or convalescent COVID-19. CDR3s include the opening cysteine and the closing phenylalanine or tryptophan. The order of the fields is J gene, V gene, clone size, D gene, CDR3 protein, CDR3 DNA. A D gene is named only where the DNA matches it firmly. A row's size may be missing; if present it is once, few, many or a size class.

J gene: TRBJ2-1; V gene: TRBV15; clone size: .; D gene: .; CDR3 protein: CATSRGALSGAYNEQFF; CDR3 DNA: TGTGCCACCAGCAGGGGGGCGTTGAGCGGGGCCTACAATGAGCAGTTCTTC
J gene: TRBJ2-7; V gene: TRBV11-2; clone size: .; D gene: .; CDR3 protein: CASSLRETRITYEQYF; CDR3 DNA: TGTGCCAGCAGCTTACGGGAGACTAGAATTACCTACGAGCAGTACTTC
J gene: TRBJ1-5; V gene: TRBV15; clone size: few; D gene: .; CDR3 protein: CATSRETGPNQPQHF; CDR3 DNA: TGTGCCACCAGCAGAGAAACAGGACCTAATCAGCCCCAGCATTTT
J gene: TRBJ2-1; V gene: TRBV27; clone size: once; D gene: TRBD2; CDR3 protein: CASRTSTAWGEFF; CDR3 DNA: TGTGCCAGCAGGACTAGCACCGCGTGGGGGGAGTTCTTC
J gene: TRBJ2-7; V gene: TRBV25-1; clone size: .; D gene: .; CDR3 protein: CASRKTIYEQYF; CDR3 DNA: TGTGCCAGCAGAAAGACAATCTACGAGCAGTACTTC
J gene: TRBJ2-5; V gene: TRBV7-2; clone size: .; D gene: TRBD2; CDR3 protein: CASSLGLGGETQYF; CDR3 DNA: TGTGCCAGCAGCTTGGGACTAGGGGGAGAGACCCAGTACTTC
J gene: TRBJ2-7; V gene: TRBV4-1; clone size: .; D gene: TRBD1; CDR3 protein: CASSQFGQGIYEQYF; CDR3 DNA: TGCGCCAGCAGCCAATTCGGACAGGGTATCTACGAGCAGTACTTC
J gene: TRBJ2-7; V gene: TRBV9; clone size: .; D gene: .; CDR3 protein: CASSVGIQSDEQYF; CDR3 DNA: TGTGCCAGCAGCGTAGGGATTCAGAGCGACGAGCAGTACTTC
J gene: TRBJ2-7; V gene: TRBV15; clone size: .; D gene: .; CDR3 protein: CATRRFSVAEQAYEQYF; CDR3 DNA: TGTGCCACCAGGAGATTCTCTGTGGCGGAGCAAGCCTACGAGCAGTACTTC
J gene: TRBJ1-3; V gene: TRBV4-1; clone size: .; D gene: .; CDR3 protein: CASSGVGTGFSGNTIYF; CDR3 DNA: TGCGCCAGCAGTGGTGTGGGAACAGGATTCTCTGGAAACACCATATATTTT
J gene: TRBJ2-5; V gene: TRBV5-4; clone size: .; D gene: TRBD1; CDR3 protein: CASSFTGDLETQYF; CDR3 DNA: TGTGCCAGCAGCTTTACAGGGGATCTAGAGACCCAGTACTTC
J gene: TRBJ1-2; V gene: TRBV9; clone size: .; D gene: .; CDR3 protein: CASSLNGGYGYTF; CDR3 DNA: TGTGCCAGCAGCCTAAACGGGGGCTATGGCTACACCTTC
J gene: TRBJ1-3; V gene: TRBV30; clone size: .; D gene: TRBD1; CDR3 protein: CAWGPPGTGLSSGNTIYF; CDR3 DNA: TGTGCCTGGGGACCCCCGGGGACAGGGCTATCCTCTGGAAACACCATATATTTT
J gene: TRBJ1-2; V gene: TRBV30; clone size: .; D gene: TRBD1; CDR3 protein: CAWNPGQGFFHGYTF; CDR3 DNA: TGTGCCTGGAATCCAGGACAGGGATTTTTCCATGGCTACACCTTC
J gene: TRBJ1-4; V gene: TRBV7-9; clone size: .; D gene: .; CDR3 protein: CASSQTVDRLPGEKLFF; CDR3 DNA: TGTGCCAGCAGCCAGACGGTCGACAGACTGCCCGGGGAAAAACTGTTTTTT